The rows below give T cell receptor beta chains drawn from one sample of a study of fetal regulatory T cell absence and autoimmunity. Profiled with immunoSEQ multiplex PCR; TCRdb holds only in-frame clones, not every one. In the table there are approximately 46,000 clones, about four fifths of which are singletons. Sequencing input: cord blood. The receptors here all came from a newborn boy with IPEX syndrome. Each CDR3 is given with its conserved first and last residue. The order of the fields is clone size, D gene, J gene, V gene, CDR3 protein, CDR3 DNA. D genes are given only for firm matches. The size of a clone is reported for some rows only, either as once, few or many, or as a class for expanded clones.

.,.,TRBJ2-3,TRBV6-1,CASSLRVADTQYF,TGTGCCAGCAGTTTAAGGGTAGCGGATACGCAGTATTTT
.,.,TRBJ2-7,TRBV7-7,CASSLEVGYEQYF,TGTGCTAGCAGCTTAGAGGTAGGGTACGAGCAGTACTTC
.,TRBD1,TRBJ2-7,TRBV2,CASSGGQGAEEQYF,TGTGCCAGCAGTGGGGGACAGGGGGCGGAGGAGCAGTACTTC
.,.,TRBJ1-5,TRBV27,CASSHTLTGGGNQPQHF,TGTGCCAGCAGCCACACTCTGACAGGAGGAGGGAATCAGCCCCAGCATTTT
few,TRBD2,TRBJ2-5,TRBV7-9,CASSLLLSGKEETQYF,TGTGCCAGCAGCTTACTCCTTAGCGGGAAGGAGGAGACCCAGTACTTC
.,.,TRBJ1-2,TRBV10-3,CAISYPGVYGYTF,TGTGCCATCAGTTATCCAGGGGTTTATGGCTACACCTTC
.,.,TRBJ2-5,TRBV29-1,CSVEALRLQETQYF,TGCAGCGTTGAAGCCCTCAGGCTACAAGAGACCCAGTACTTC
.,.,TRBJ2-5,TRBV5-1,CASSLGRLGETQYF,TGCGCCAGCAGCCTGGGGCGACTGGGGGAGACCCAGTACTTC
.,.,TRBJ1-5,TRBV12-5,CASGRAAEDQPQHF,TGTGCTAGTGGACGTGCCGCGGAGGATCAGCCCCAGCATTTT
.,TRBD2,TRBJ2-1,TRBV10-3,CAISESPGGPYNEQFF,TGTGCCATCAGTGAGTCCCCGGGAGGGCCTTACAATGAGCAGTTCTTC
.,.,TRBJ2-5,TRBV6-6,CASSYSLRGGETQYF,TGTGCCAGCAGTTACTCTCTGAGGGGGGGAGAGACCCAGTACTTC